A single sample is the source of the 13 T cell receptor beta chains below, sequenced in a study of T cell responses to AZD1222 COVID-19 vaccine. Assay: immunoSEQ multiplex PCR; the TCRdb copy retains only in-frame clones and omits some. The profile covers about 190,000 clones, with approximately 92% appearing a single time and about 1.2% taken by the ten largest. The input for sequencing was peripheral blood, taken on day 0 of AZD1222 vaccination. The receptors here all came from an adult in good health.

The chain uses TRBV11-3 and TRBJ2-5; unclear D gene. V lost 1 base and J 5 bases, leaving 5 bases between the germline ends. CDR1 is SGHNT, CDR2 YENEEA, per germline. The CDR3 covers 12 residues. The CDR3 nucleotides read TGTGCCAGCAGCTTAGGTTCGGAGACCCAGTACTTC. Translating gives CASSLGSETQYF.

V is TRBV5-1 and J is TRBJ1-2; D gene unclear. Trimming took 1 base from V and 2 from J, leaving 9 bases between them. Germline V lookup: CDR1 SGHRS, CDR2 YFSETQ. This CDR3 is 14 amino acids long. CDR3 protein: CASSLTNVNYGYTF. CDR3 DNA: TGCGCCAGCAGCTTGACTAACGTGAACTATGGCTACACCTTC.

The chain employs TRBV6-6 and TRBJ2-2; no firm D call. Trimming took off 8 bases at V and 9 bases at J, with 7 bases between the two ends. The CDR3 has 10 residues. CDR1 is MNHNY and CDR2 is SVGAGI in the germline V gene (reference sequence). The CDR3 coding sequence is TGTGCCAGCGGTCAAAGGGAGCTGTTTTTT. Protein: CASGQRELFF.

The chain links TRBV30 to TRBJ2-3; D uncertain. CDR3 size: 15 residues. V was shortened by 1 base and J by 6 bases, with 17 bases between the two germline ends. Per the germline V gene, CDR1 is GTSNPN and CDR2 is SVGIG (reference sequence). The CDR3 spells CAWSGSIGLLDTQYF. CDR3 DNA sequence: TGTGCCTGGAGTGGAAGCATCGGGCTATTGGATACGCAGTATTTT.

The rearrangement uses TRBV28 and TRBJ2-1; 7 nucleotides agree with TRBD2. Germline values: CDR1 MDHEN, CDR2 SYDVKM. Unmatched junction bases numbered 7, after V lost 6 bases and J lost 5 bases. The CDR3 has 14 residues. The CDR3 is CASSNPGLNNEQFF. CDR3 nucleotide sequence: TGTGCCAGCAGCAATCCGGGACTAAACAATGAGCAGTTCTTC.

The chain has TRBV18 and TRBJ2-7, with TRBD1 as a possible D gene (6 bases). Germline V gives CDR1 KGHSH, CDR2 LQKENI. V dropped 4 bases and J dropped 0 bases, with 13 bases sitting between them. The CDR3 is 15 residues long. CDR3 amino acids: CASSLSGTISYEQYF. CDR3 coding DNA: TGTGCCAGCTCACTGTCCGGGACAATCTCCTACGAGCAGTACTTC. Drawing the rest from reference TRBV18 and TRBJ2-7, the complete variable domain is NAGVMQNPRHLVRRRGQEARLRCSPMKGHSHVYWYRQLPEEGLKFMVYLQKENIIDESGMPKERFSAEFPKEGPSILRIQQVVRGDSAAYFCASSLSGTISYEQYFGPGTRLTVT.

V gene TRBV3-1 (or the pseudogene TRBV3-2) combines with J gene TRBJ1-2; D might be TRBD1 (5 bases). CDR3 size: 16 residues. CDR1 and CDR2 (germline): LGHDT, YNNKEL (reference sequence). Trimming took 1 base from V and 6 from J, leaving 18 bases between them. The CDR3 here is CASSQGSGVAGHGYTF. CDR3 nucleotide sequence: TGTGCCAGCAGCCAAGGCTCGGGGGTGGCAGGCCATGGCTACACCTTC.

The CDR3 loop is CASSGGGALNEQFF. In DNA form, the CDR3 reads TGTGCCAGCAGCGGCGGGGGGGCGTTGAATGAGCAGTTCTTC. The V and J genes are TRBV5-4 and TRBJ2-1; 9 positions match TRBD2. Losses at the gene ends were 4 bases for V and 7 bases for J; bases not matched to a gene: 6. CDR3 length equals 14 residues. The germline gives CDR1 SGHNT, CDR2 YYREEE (reference sequence).

This clone was seen just once. In DNA form, the CDR3 reads TGTGCCAGTAGTGGGGGGGACACCTTTGCGACCGGGGAGCTGTTTTTT. It yields the protein CASSGGDTFATGELFF. The rearrangement joins TRBV19 to TRBJ2-2; tentatively, D is TRBD2 (7 bases). The CDR3 is 16 amino acids. V was cut by 5 bases and J by 5 bases, with 18 bases left in between. Germline V CDR1 and CDR2: LNHDA, SQIVND (reference sequence).

The V gene is TRBV11-3, the J gene TRBJ2-1; TRBD1 is a possible D gene (6 bases). Trimming pared 5 bases from V and 2 bases from J, leaving 19 bases between. The CDR3 covers 17 residues. Looked up from germline, CDR1 is SGHNT and CDR2 is YENEEA. The chain's CDR3 is CASSLRTGTLAYNEQFF. The CDR3 DNA reads as TGTGCCAGCAGCCTTCGTACCGGGACACTCGCCTACAATGAGCAGTTCTTC.

The CDR3 protein is CASSQTTWTEGYSGNTIYF. CDR3 in DNA: TGTGCCAGCAGCCAGACGACGTGGACAGAAGGCTACTCTGGAAACACCATATATTTT. V gene TRBV14 combines with J gene TRBJ1-3; TRBD1 is a possible D gene (6 bases). Germline loops: CDR1 SGHDN, CDR2 FVKESK. Trimming shortened V by 3 bases and J by 0 bases, and 21 bases separated the two germline ends. The CDR3 covers 19 residues. The whole variable domain, remainder taken from reference TRBV14 and TRBJ1-3, is EAGVTQFPSHSVIEKGQTVTLRCDPISGHDNLYWYRRVMGKEIKFLLHFVKESKQDESGMPNNRFLAERTGGTYSTLKVQPAELEDSGVYFCASSQTTWTEGYSGNTIYFGEGSWLTVV.

V usage is TRBV28 and J usage is TRBJ2-2, with 7 bases fitting TRBD2. Per the germline V gene, CDR1 is MDHEN and CDR2 is SYDVKM. Trimming took 2 bases from V and 4 from J; bases not matched to a gene: 13. The length of the CDR3 is 18 residues. In nucleotides, the CDR3 is TGTGCCAGCAGTTTACCTATCGGGACTGGCGGGGGCACCGGGGAGCTGTTTTTT. Its translation is CASSLPIGTGGGTGELFF.

The V gene is TRBV27, the J gene TRBJ1-2; TRBD1 matches at 8 bases. Germline V gene sequence: CDR1 MNHEY, CDR2 SMNVEV (reference sequence). This CDR3 spans 16 amino acids. The V gene end was trimmed by 1 base and the J gene end by 8 bases; junction bases not matched to a gene: 12. CDR3 sequence (DNA): TGTGCCAGCAGTTTATATCCAGGACAGGGCCTTGGGGGCTACACCTTC. This translates into CASSLYPGQGLGGYTF.